This is a list of T cell receptor beta chains from one sample in a study of blood T cells in healthy people across ages. MiXCR, applied by TCRdb to the 5' RACE reads, yields one record per CDR3 protein. Among 1.5 million to 2 million distinct CDR3 sequences listed, around 50% were seen once. The sample comprised blood. Receptors were obtained from a woman in her thirties or forties in good health. Each CDR3 is given with its conserved first and last residue. D genes are given only for firm matches. Only part of the rows carry a size: once, few, many, or a class if the clone is expanded.

V,size,J,D,DNA,CDR3
TRBV11-2,few,TRBJ2-5,NA,TGTGCCAGCAGCCGTCAGCCCGGGGGAGAGACCCAGTACTTC,CASSRQPGGETQYF
TRBV5-1,NA,TRBJ1-1,NA,TGCGCCAGCAGCCTCCGACCCCAGGGGACTGAAGCTTTCTTT,CASSLRPQGTEAFF
TRBV14,few,TRBJ2-7,NA,TGTGCCAGCAGCCGGGGGGGGACAGCTCTGTTCTCCTACGAGCAGTACTTC,CASSRGGTALFSYEQYF
TRBV6-2/TRBV6-3,NA,TRBJ1-2,NA,TGTGCCAGCAGCGCCCGGGACACAACTAACTATGGCTACACCTTC,CASSARDTTNYGYTF
TRBV7-2,NA,TRBJ1-1,TRBD1,TGTGCCAGCAGTTACCAAGTCCGGGACAGCAAAGCTTTCTTT,CASSYQVRDSKAFF
TRBV6-6,NA,TRBJ2-3,NA,TGTGCCAGCAGCCCTCACCAGGGCACAGATACGCAGTATTTT,CASSPHQGTDTQYF
TRBV11-2,NA,TRBJ2-5,NA,TGTGCCAGCAGCTTAGATCAAAGCGTCCAGTACTTC,CASSLDQSVQYF
TRBV9,NA,TRBJ2-7,TRBD2,TGTGCCAGCAGCGTGGGACTAGCGGGGGGCTCCCAGTACTTC,CASSVGLAGGSQYF
TRBV10-3,few,TRBJ1-2,NA,TGTGCCATCAGTGACTCGGGACAATCCAGCTATGGCTACACCTTC,CAISDSGQSSYGYTF
TRBV29-1,NA,TRBJ2-7,NA,TGCAGCGCCATCCAGGGTTTAGTAGAGGAGCAGTACTTC,CSAIQGLVEEQYF
TRBV2,NA,TRBJ1-5,NA,TGTGCCAGCAGCGGTGAGGGGGGAGGGTTACAGCCCCAGCATTTT,CASSGEGGGLQPQHF
TRBV6-5,NA,TRBJ2-5,NA,TGTGCCAGCAGTTACCGGGTTTATGAGACCCAGTACTTC,CASSYRVYETQYF
TRBV29-1,NA,TRBJ2-7,TRBD2,TGCAGCATCATCGGGACTACCTACGAGCAGTACTTC,CSIIGTTYEQYF
TRBV28,NA,TRBJ1-5,NA,TGTGCCAGCAGTTTGAAACGGACTAGCTATAGCAATCAGCCCCAGCATTTT,CASSLKRTSYSNQPQHF
TRBV6-5,NA,TRBJ1-2,NA,TGTGCCAGCAGAGGACCCCTCGGTGGCTACACCTTC,CASRGPLGGYTF
TRBV7-9,few,TRBJ2-1,NA,TGTGCCAGCAGCCCCCCGTCAAACTGGGGTAACAATGAGCAGTTCTTC,CASSPPSNWGNNEQFF
TRBV15,NA,TRBJ2-3,TRBD1,TGTGCCACCAGCAGAGATCCCGAGGGGGCCCTGGGAGATACGCAGTATTTT,CATSRDPEGALGDTQYF
TRBV15,NA,TRBJ1-4,TRBD1,TGTGCCACCAGCGGGCGACAGGGACGATCTGAAAAACTGTTTTTT,CATSGRQGRSEKLFF
TRBV11-1,NA,TRBJ2-5,NA,TGTGCCGGCAGTGATATACCGGGGGTAGAAGAGACCCAGTACTTC,CAGSDIPGVEETQYF
TRBV12-3/TRBV12-4,NA,TRBJ2-1,NA,TGTGCCAGCAGTTTGCTGACAGGCTTGGGTGAGCAGTTCTTC,CASSLLTGLGEQFF
TRBV4-1,NA,TRBJ2-5,NA,TGCGCCAGCAGCCAACCCTCGGACAGCAAAGAGACCCAGTACTTC,CASSQPSDSKETQYF
TRBV7-3,NA,TRBJ1-2,TRBD1,TGTGCCAGCAGCTCCGACAGGGGGCTTGGCTACACCTTC,CASSSDRGLGYTF
TRBV7-2,NA,TRBJ1-2,NA,TGTGCCAGCAGCCCACCGACGCGGGGGCTCGATGGCTACACCTTC,CASSPPTRGLDGYTF
TRBV28,NA,TRBJ2-7,NA,TGTGCCAGCAGCGTCCCGGGACTTAGCTACGAGCAGTACTTC,CASSVPGLSYEQYF
TRBV28,NA,TRBJ2-7,NA,TGTGCCAGCAATCAAGTGCTGAGCTCCTACGAGCAGTACTTC,CASNQVLSSYEQYF
TRBV11-2,few,TRBJ2-3,NA,TGTGCCAGCAGCTTAGGGGCGGGTCCTCTCACAGATACGCAGTATTTT,CASSLGAGPLTDTQYF
TRBV6-2/TRBV6-3,few,TRBJ2-7,NA,TGTGCCAGCAGCACCCTAAGAGGGGACCCCTACGAGCAGTACTTC,CASSTLRGDPYEQYF
TRBV28,NA,TRBJ2-1,NA,TGTGCCAGCAGCCTTCCGGGGAGTGGGCAGTTCTTC,CASSLPGSGQFF
TRBV6-6,NA,TRBJ2-7,TRBD1,TGTGCCTGCAGAAGACAGGGCACACCTCAGGAGCAGTACTTC,CACRRQGTPQEQYF
TRBV3-1,few,TRBJ1-2,NA,TGTGCCAGCAGCTTTCGGGGGACCGGGCACCTCTATGGCTACACCTTC,CASSFRGTGHLYGYTF
TRBV19,few,TRBJ2-6,NA,TGTGCCAGTAGTTATCCTGGTGGGGTCCTGACTTTC,CASSYPGGVLTF
TRBV7-6,NA,TRBJ1-1,NA,TGTGCCAGCAGCCCGAGCCCCTCGGATACGAACACTGAAGCTTTCTTT,CASSPSPSDTNTEAFF
TRBV2,few,TRBJ1-1,NA,TGTGCCAGCAAAGGGCGCCCGGAAGCTTTCTTT,CASKGRPEAFF
TRBV14,NA,TRBJ2-1,NA,TGTGCCAGCAGTGCGAAGAGCTCCTACAATGAGCAGTTCTTC,CASSAKSSYNEQFF
TRBV5-1,many,TRBJ1-2,TRBD1,TGTGCCAGCAGCCCGAGGACAGGGGACTATGGCTACACCTTC,CASSPRTGDYGYTF
TRBV20-1,NA,TRBJ2-5,NA,TGCAGTGCTAGAGATCCCGGGACTGGGAACCAAGAGACCCAGTACTTC,CSARDPGTGNQETQYF
TRBV9,NA,TRBJ2-3,TRBD2,TGTGCCAGCAGCGCAGCGGGAAGCACAGATACGCAGTATTTT,CASSAAGSTDTQYF
TRBV7-2,NA,TRBJ2-3,TRBD2,TGTGCCAGCAGCTTACATCTAGCGGGGGGGTCCGGTACGCAGTATTTT,CASSLHLAGGSGTQYF
TRBV7-6,NA,TRBJ2-7,NA,TGTGCCAGCAGCTTATACCGGGACCCCAGGGGCGAGCAGTACTTC,CASSLYRDPRGEQYF
TRBV7-2,NA,TRBJ1-2,NA,TGTGCCAGCAGCTTATACCGGGAAAACTATGGCTACACCTTC,CASSLYRENYGYTF
TRBV7-2,few,TRBJ2-3,NA,TGTGCCAGCACCATACTTCGGAACACAGATACGCAGTATTTT,CASTILRNTDTQYF
TRBV11-2,NA,TRBJ1-6,NA,TGTGCCAGCAGCTTAGACAGAGATCATTCACCCCTCCACTTT,CASSLDRDHSPLHF
TRBV20-1,NA,TRBJ1-1,NA,TGCAGTGCTAGTTTGATGGCGGGGCTGGGGAACACTGAAGCTTTCTTT,CSASLMAGLGNTEAFF
TRBV27,NA,TRBJ2-1,TRBD2,TGTGCCAGCAGTTATGGACTAGTTGGCTACAATGAGCAGTTCTTC,CASSYGLVGYNEQFF
TRBV6-5,NA,TRBJ2-5,NA,TGTGCCAGCAGTTACGCCCCAGTCGTGGGGGCGGGAGAGACCCAGTACTTC,CASSYAPVVGAGETQYF
TRBV5-1,NA,TRBJ1-2,NA,TGCGCCAGCAGCTTCGGCAGGAAAGGCTATGGCTACACCTTC,CASSFGRKGYGYTF
TRBV9,NA,TRBJ2-3,NA,TGTGCCAGCAGCGTAGAAGTTGAGGGAACACATACGCAGTATTTT,CASSVEVEGTHTQYF
TRBV29-1,few,TRBJ2-1,TRBD1,TGCAGCGCCGGGACAGGAAGCTCCTACAATGAGCAGTTCTTC,CSAGTGSSYNEQFF
TRBV5-1,NA,TRBJ2-5,NA,TGCGCCAGCAGCCCTCGGTGGGGCGGGGTACAAGAGACCCAGTACTTC,CASSPRWGGVQETQYF
TRBV7-8,few,TRBJ2-1,TRBD2,TGTGCCAGCAGCTTCGAGGCGGGGGGCAATGAGCAGTTCTTC,CASSFEAGGNEQFF
TRBV15,NA,TRBJ2-5,NA,TGTGCCACCAGCCGGACCACCGGGACGGACAAAAAAGAGACCCAGTACTTC,CATSRTTGTDKKETQYF
TRBV12-3/TRBV12-4,NA,TRBJ1-2,NA,TGTGCCAGCAGACTGGCCGCGACCACCGATGGCTACACCTTC,CASRLAATTDGYTF
TRBV4-1,NA,TRBJ2-7,TRBD1,TGCGCCAGCAGCCAAGGCCCAAGGACAGGGGACTACGAGCAGTACTTC,CASSQGPRTGDYEQYF
TRBV7-2,NA,TRBJ2-1,TRBD2,TGTGCCAGCAGCTACAGCGGGGGCCGTATGACCTACAATGAGCAGTTCTTC,CASSYSGGRMTYNEQFF
TRBV20-1,NA,TRBJ1-4,TRBD1,TGCAGTGCTAGATGGGGGACAGAGTCCGAAAAACTGTTTTTT,CSARWGTESEKLFF
TRBV20-1,NA,TRBJ2-3,NA,TGCAGCCCTACAGGGAGCACAGATACGCAGTATTTT,CSPTGSTDTQYF
TRBV5-1,NA,TRBJ2-1,TRBD1,TGCGCCAGCAGCGGTGGACAGGGAGCCCCCAATGAGCAGTTCTTC,CASSGGQGAPNEQFF
TRBV12-3/TRBV12-4,NA,TRBJ2-7,TRBD1,TGTGCCAGCGGAGACCTGGGACAGAGACCCTACGAGCAGTACTTC,CASGDLGQRPYEQYF
TRBV7-3,NA,TRBJ2-1,NA,TGTGCCAGCAGCTCTGTTCCGGGACCGACAGAATTATACAATGAGCAGTTCTTC,CASSSVPGPTELYNEQFF
TRBV6-1,once,TRBJ2-5,NA,TGTGCCAGCAGTAAACATCTCAATGAGCAGTACTTC,CASSKHLNEQYF